This T cell receptor beta chain was identified in a study of shared clonotypes between healthy human individuals (TCRdb year 2020). Turning to the overall study: The cohort comprised a couple of women and a few men aged 18 to 49 years. Leukapheresis yielded between about 0.9 and 8.9 billion PBMCs per donor. The study deeply sequenced blood TCR repertoires of about 5 healthy adults to estimate repertoire size and the extent of clonotype sharing between individuals. To increase sequencing depth and limit assay-specific biases, different laboratories used diverse techniques to prepare libraries and sequence TCR repertoires. Per donor, three plates each were used for CD4 naive and CD4 memory, two for CD8 naive, and one for CD8 memory.

On the study overall, not on this receptor specifically: Only blood was sampled, and tissue TCR repertoires likely differ from those in blood. The small number of donors limited the genetic and exposure-history diversity represented. Compared with non-shared clonotypes, clonotypes shared by all four sorted-subset donors had higher generation probabilities. Pairwise subsampling led to the expectation that sequencing depth would affect the degree of clonotype sharing among donors. Even with the large sequencing depth, rarefaction of the sorted-subset datasets indicated that sequencing was incomplete. Across four donors, 5% to 6% of naive CD4, over 3% of naive CD8, around 2.5% of memory CD4, and around 0.4% of memory CD8 clonotypes were shared. Larger estimated clonotype richness was generally found for naive subsets than for memory subsets.

In regard to this clone: This receptor's antigen is unknown. Base quality data are lacking; no much larger clone is found one base away. Other nucleotide sequences from this sample produce the same CDR3.

The donors were healthy, HIV-negative adults who had no recently reported acute infections or vaccinations. Only Caucasian adults living in Nashville, Tennessee, USA were represented among the donors. CD4+ T cells were enriched by magnetic negative selection, after which naive cells were positively selected on CD45RA and the negative fraction was taken as the memory subset. Blood was collected by leukapheresis, and PBMCs were isolated by Ficoll-Histopaque density gradient centrifugation and then cryopreserved in liquid nitrogen vapor phase. Analytical flow cytometry was used to check the purity and quantity of each magnetically sorted T cell population. From each sorted fraction, genomic DNA was isolated and quantified by UV absorbance on a Nanodrop 2000c. TCR CDR3 regions were amplified from genomic DNA by multiplex PCR using the deep immunoSEQ assay. For each cell subset, the extracted genomic DNA was distributed evenly across all wells of several immunoSEQ 96-well plates, and each plate served as one replicate. Each replicate PCR for sorted subsets received roughly 200 ng genomic DNA, equal to roughly 30,000 T cell genomes. The purified libraries were quantified using a Qubit 3.0 fluorometer, sized with a Bioanalyzer 2100, and then quantified again using the KAPA Library Quantification kit. Each immunoSEQ 96-well plate was sequenced on its own single-read 150-cycle Illumina NextSeq 550 flow cell. For the original study's pipeline: Because the immunoSEQ output included only junctional sequences and no quality scores, the filtering could not be the same as the filtering used for full-length reads. To assign V/J genes and CDR3, sequences were annotated using PyIR, a Python wrapper for IgBLAST v1.9, with IMGT germline references. Reads with weak V/J assignments (E-value above 1e-6), missing CDR3, stop codons, out-of-frame junctions, or ambiguous translated residues were removed. V3J clonotypes were defined as sequences sharing the same inferred V gene, J gene, and CDR3 amino acid sequence. To compute the percentage overlap between repertoires, the number of shared unique clonotypes was divided by the size of the smaller repertoire. Richness of each repertoire was evaluated using RTK rarefaction, the Chao1 estimator, and Recon v2.1 estimates of unobserved clonotypes. Generation probabilities for all TCRbeta clonotypes obtained by the gDNA method from a handful of donors were computed using OLGA. Drawn from immuneACCESS, this table holds only the in-frame rearrangements with V and J called that TCRdb kept. Clones are partly lost; checked studies trace under half to an unresolved V gene and leave the rest unexplained. The V and J calls and clone size come from that table; D and trimming were worked out from the DNA. This sample holds over 2 million clones; under 95% were observed only once. The ten largest clones add up to 0.37% of the sample.

From its cysteine to its phenylalanine, the CDR3 spans 14 amino acids. CDR3 DNA is the only sequence kept; it has 42 bases, read in frame from the first base. CDR1 SGHRS and CDR2 YFSETQ were looked up in the germline V gene. Deletion took 0 bases off V and 7 bases off J, with a span of 10 bases between the germline ends. The specimen sequenced was naive CD4+ T cells from PBMCs. The cell subset or site label on this specimen signifies: CD45RA+ positively selected. The receptor was derived from a man aged 18 to 29 in good health. Some clones in this sample may be carry-over from other donors' samples. The rearranged chain carries TRBV5-1 and TRBJ1-4, with a weak D call of TRBD1 (5 bases match). The CDR3 reads as follows: CASSLGGTGEKLFF. The DNA sequence reads TGCGCCAGCAGCTTGGGAGGGACCGGTGAAAAACTGTTTTTT.